This TCR beta chain was profiled in a study of cytomegalovirus exposure and HLA in healthy donors. The sample holds one count of this clone. Germline trimming cut 6 bases from V and 10 bases from J; bases unmatched to any gene: 12. The length of the CDR3 is 15 residues. CDR1 and CDR2 from the germline V gene are SGHRS and YFSETQ. Researchers ran the PCR with 60 Vbeta and 13 Jbeta primers. TCRdb keeps only in-frame clones here, not all; method: immunoSEQ multiplex PCR. The table lists around 190,000 clones, 65% to 80% of them singletons. Sequenced material: PBMCs. This chain connects TRBV5-1 to TRBJ2-1, with 11 nucleotides matching TRBD2. The sequence came from a woman in her 40s in good health and CMV-seronegative. This chain's CDR3 is CASNTGTSGLSEQFF. Here the CDR3 DNA reads TGCGCCAGCAACACCGGGACTAGCGGCCTTTCGGAGCAGTTCTTC.